This note documents a single T cell receptor (beta chain) sequence. Its antigen target is currently unknown. Base quality data are lacking; no much larger clone is found one base away. The data derive from a study of vaccination and CD4 T cells after COVID-19 (dated by TCRdb to 2022 to 2024). Notes on the research overall: Every convalescent patient had a positive nasal swab PCR test for SARS-CoV-2, with mild disease in 9 or 10 patients and severe disease in one. The time from the second vaccine dose to post-vaccine blood sampling had a median of roughly 70 days and ranged from about 12 to 250 days. Culture stimuli were overlapping spike peptide pools from SARS-CoV-2 and from the common cold coronaviruses HCoV-NL63, HCoV-OC43 and HCoV-229E. Each participant got two doses of either the Pfizer-BioNTech BNT162b2 vaccine (n=8) or the Moderna mRNA-1273 vaccine (n=2). Six males and four females were included in the convalescent cohort, with two Hispanic individuals, seven Caucasians, two Asians and one multiracial person represented. Post-COVID blood samples were collected from convalescent patients a median of about 92 days after diagnosis, with a range of about 30 to 161 days. Control cultures received a CEFX viral epitope pool as the positive control, an HIV-1 Nef peptide pool as the negative control, or no peptide. In under twelve COVID-19 convalescent patients and a few infection-naive healthy vaccine recipients, researchers compared the spike-specific CD4+ TCR repertoire from before mRNA vaccination with the repertoire from after. The investigation overall reported the following: Although the median number of SARS-CoV-2-reactive clonotypes went up from around 20 after infection to some 38 after vaccination, the increase was not significant. Among convalescent patients, a median approximately 88% of the SARS-CoV-2-reactive clones seen after vaccination appeared only after vaccination, which suggests priming specific to the vaccine. Of the vaccine-specific clones found in convalescent patients, nearly all (304 of 307) were mono-reactive for SARS-CoV-2 spike instead of being cross-reactive with common cold coronaviruses. Only a relatively small number of convalescent patients were included in the study, and early timepoints following natural infection were not analyzed.

Explained via the paper, the treatment or condition label denotes: roughly 11-day PBMC culture with coronavirus spike peptide pools or control peptides (ViraFEST assay). The ViraFEST assay was used in the study, in which antigen-specific T cells were expanded with peptide pools and expanded clonotypes were subsequently identified by TCR sequencing. Positive SARS-CoV-2 PCR tests in the convalescent patients dated from March to December 2020, before Alpha, Beta and Delta variants emerged in the United States. Each well held two million PBMCs cultured with roughly 9.2 ug/ml peptide pools in IMDM containing 5% human AB serum and 9.5 to 10 IU/ml IL-2. Half of the culture medium was replaced with fresh IL-2-containing medium on days 3 and 7. CD4+ T cells were isolated after approximately ten days of culture through negative selection using the EasySep CD4+ T cell isolation kit. Ficoll-Paque Plus gradient centrifugation was used to isolate PBMCs from whole blood, and the isolated PBMCs were then either used fresh or cryopreserved at -140C. In general, triplicate wells were set up for every culture condition.

The CDR3 covers 15 residues, taking in both the cysteine and the phenylalanine. The kept DNA is CDR3 alone, 45 bases in frame from the first base. The germline V gene encodes CDR1 MNHEY and CDR2 SMNVEV (reference sequence). Relative to germline, V is missing 6 bases and J is missing 1 base, with 6 bases of the junction outside any gene match. The method was PCR. DNA from cultured CD4+ T cells was subjected to TCR sequencing with the Oncomine TCR Beta short-read assay at the Johns Hopkins FTIC core. The QIAamp micro DNA kit was used to extract genomic DNA from the cultured CD4+ T cells. Oncomine TCR Beta libraries from cultured CD4+ T cells were pooled using unique dual indexes and sequenced on an Illumina iSeq 100. In the original analysis: Non-productive sequences were filtered out, and CDR3s that did not start with C, did not end with F or W, or were shorter than 7 amino acids were discarded. Antigen-specific clonotypes were identified using the MANAFEST web application through comparison of peptide-stimulated wells with reference and other culture wells. Positive clones required FDR below 0.05, an odds ratio above 5, and productive frequency above 0.1% in at least two of three replicate wells. A clonotype counted as cross-reactive if it showed significant expansion both in the SARS-CoV-2 spike wells and in at least one common cold coronavirus spike condition. Levenshtein distances (stringdist) and unrooted phylogenetic trees (ape) in R version 3.6.1 were used to assess CDR3 homology. Through fastp at Q25 and MiXCR, TCRdb rebuilt clones from the public reads, retaining in-frame beta chains. Rows matching on CDR3 protein sequence are summarized as one entry with the most common DNA and genes. TCRdb, rather than the study authors, made the V and J calls. The sample table contains some 15,000 distinct CDR3 sequences; only one count was recorded for 76% of them. The ten largest clones take up 20% to 25% of the sample.

The receptor was derived from a human donor who had recovered from COVID-19. The V gene is TRBV27 and the J gene is TRBJ1-5, with 7 bases in between that match TRBD1. Sequencing was performed on CD4+ T cells from blood, cultured in vitro. The DNA sequence reads TGTGCCAGCAGCCCTCGGACAGGAAGCAATCAGCCCCAGCATTTT. The encoded protein is CASSPRTGSNQPQHF.